This TCR beta chain was identified in a study of regulatory and conventional T cells in RAG deficiency. Study outcomes and limitations: Sorted Omenn CD25-high CD127-low cells may not be bona fide Tregs.

Blood CD4+ CD25-high CD127-low regulatory T cells supplied the genomic DNA template. The CDR3 consists of 17 residues. Between the trimmed V and J ends, which lost 7 bases and 3 bases, there was a span of 19 bases. Germline values: CDR1 LNHDA, CDR2 SQIVND (reference sequence). For this clone: The antigen is unknown.

Clones were sequenced by immunoSEQ multiplex PCR, and TCRdb holds only the in-frame ones, with some missing. The sample shows under 20,000 clones, approximately 88% of them seen only once. Another study also made use of these data, one on regulatory T cells. This second study notes: The primer mix had 52 TRBV and 13 TRBJ primers.

The chain employs TRBV19 and TRBJ1-6; possibly TRBD1 for D (5 bases). The sequence was obtained from a human donor in good health. Sample: Tregs sorted from blood. CDR3 DNA sequence: TGTGCCAGTACCAGTACCATCCCCGGGGGCTATAATTCACCCCTCCACTTT. It is translated as CASTSTIPGGYNSPLHF.